What follows are 27 T cell receptor beta chains derived from one specimen sequenced in a study of shared clonotypes between healthy human individuals. TCRdb keeps only in-frame clones here, not all; method: immunoSEQ multiplex PCR. Here the sample spans roughly 2.2 million clones, more than 80% being singletons. The material sequenced was naive CD4+ T cells from PBMCs. The subset is: CD45RA+ positively selected. Source of these receptors: a man aged 18 to 30 in good health. Some clones in this sample may be carry-over from other donors' samples.

The V and J genes are TRBV28 and TRBJ2-1, with 8 bases matching TRBD2. The CDR3 spans 16 residues. Germline V gene sequence: CDR1 MDHEN, CDR2 SYDVKM. J gave up 4 bases and V 2 bases, and 7 bases lay outside the gene matches. In nucleotides, the CDR3 is TGTGCCAGCAGTTTAGTTCTTAGCGGGGAGTACAATGAGCAGTTCTTC. Translation: CASSLVLSGEYNEQFF.

The gene calls are TRBV7-2 and TRBJ2-3, with a possible D match to TRBD2 (6 bases). The CDR3 runs to 11 residues. Germline CDR1 is SGHTA and CDR2 is FQGNSA. Trimming cost V 4 bases and J 10 bases, with 9 bases left between them. CDR3 sequence: CASSSRESQYF. The CDR3 DNA reads as TGTGCCAGCAGCTCTCGGGAGTCGCAGTATTTT.

This clone was found a few times. DNA of the CDR3: TGTGCCAGCAGCTTCCAGGGGACTGAAGCTTTCTTT. Translated, it gives CASSFQGTEAFF. The rearrangement links TRBV7-9 to TRBJ1-1; D perhaps matches TRBD1 (6 bases). V dropped 3 bases and J dropped 5 bases, with 7 bases sitting between them. The germline gives CDR1 SEHNR, CDR2 FQNEAQ (reference sequence). The CDR3 runs to 12 residues.

As concerns this clone: This sample includes further DNA sequences coding for the same CDR3. V and J are TRBV9 and TRBJ2-2; D unclear. The CDR3 is 13 amino acids. Germline V lookup: CDR1 SGDLS, CDR2 YYNGEE. V lost 0 bases to trimming and J lost 4 bases, with 4 bases between them. Here the CDR3 reads CASSVVGTGELFF. The CDR3 DNA reads TGTGCCAGCAGCGTAGTTGGCACCGGGGAGCTGTTTTTT.

This clone appeared a few times. This rearrangement joins TRBV7-9 to TRBJ1-1, with a weak D call TRBD1 (5 bases). The CDR3 totals 14 residues. The ends were cut back, 5 bases at V and 1 base at J, with 11 bases in the middle. Germline loops: CDR1 SEHNR, CDR2 FQNEAQ (reference sequence). CDR3 nucleotide sequence: TGTGCCAGCAGCCTCCTACAGGAGAACACTGAAGCTTTCTTT. It translates to CASSLLQENTEAFF. The full variable domain, its missing parts supplied by reference TRBV7-9 and TRBJ1-1, is DTGVSQNPRHKITKRGQNVTFRCDPISEHNRLYWYRQTLGQGPEFLTYFQNEAQLEKSRLLSDRFSAERPKGSFSTLEIQRTEQGDSAMYLCASSLLQENTEAFFGQGTRLTVV.

This clone occurred once. This chain uses TRBV2 with TRBJ2-5, with 10 positions matching TRBD1. CDR3 length: 13 residues. Germline V CDR1 and CDR2: SNHLY, FYNNEI. Trimming cost V 5 bases and J 5 bases; bases outside gene matches: 2. The CDR3 DNA reads TGTGCCAGCAGTTGGGACAGGGGCGAGACCCAGTACTTC. It yields the protein CASSWDRGETQYF. The full variable domain, its missing parts supplied by reference TRBV2 and TRBJ2-5, is EPEVTQTPSHQVTQMGQEVILRCVPISNHLYFYWYRQILGQKVEFLVSFYNNEISEKSEIFDDQFSVERPDGSNFTLKIRSTKLEDSAMYFCASSWDRGETQYFGPGTRLLVL.

Written as DNA, the CDR3 is TGTGCCAGCCGAGCGACAGGGACTTACACAGATACGCAGTATTTT. This sequence encodes CASRATGTYTDTQYF. This chain uses TRBV25-1 with TRBJ2-3; tentative D call: TRBD1 (7 bases). Per the germline V gene, CDR1 is MGHDK and CDR2 is SYGVNS. Trimming removed 8 bases from V and 2 bases from J, with 17 bases in between. The CDR3 is 15 residues long.

The chain has TRBV5-1 and TRBJ2-2; a possible D gene is TRBD2 (5 bases). The length of the CDR3 is 12 residues. CDR1 and CDR2 from the germline V gene are SGHRS and YFSETQ. The V end lost 9 bases, the J end lost 4 bases, and 10 bases lay between the germline ends. In DNA, the CDR3 is TGCGCCACCGGACTGCTCACCGGGGAGCTGTTTTTT. Translation gives CATGLLTGELFF.

The table lists this clone with a count of one. The same CDR3 is also encoded by other DNA sequences in this sample. The rearrangement uses TRBV18 and TRBJ1-2, with D possibly matching TRBD1 (6 bases). V lost 3 bases to trimming and J lost 4 bases, with 9 bases between them. This CDR3 spans 13 amino acids. CDR1 is KGHSH, CDR2 LQKENI, per germline. For the CDR3, the DNA is TGTGCCAGCTCACCCGGACAGTCCTATGGCTACACCTTC. Amino acid sequence: CASSPGQSYGYTF.

Turning to this clone: The junction departs from the called germline gene at one end, perhaps through a read error. The chain joins TRBV5-1 to TRBJ2-3; D might be TRBD2 (6 bases). The CDR3 has 16 residues. CDR1 and CDR2 (germline): SGHRS, YFSETQ. CDR3 sequence reads: CASSLSSWDSERTTLF. In DNA, the CDR3 is TGCGCCAGCAGCTTGTCATCCTGGGACTCGGAACGGACGACCCTTTTT.

J is TRBJ1-5 and V is TRBV19; TRBD1 is a possible D gene (5 bases). Between the trimmed V and J ends, which lost 6 bases and 4 bases, there was a span of 22 bases. CDR1 is LNHDA and CDR2 is SQIVND in the germline V gene (reference sequence). CDR3 length: 17 residues. The CDR3 sequence is CASSALSGIRGNQPQHF. DNA for the CDR3: TGTGCCAGTAGCGCTCTTTCAGGGATCCGGGGAAATCAGCCCCAGCATTTT.

The V gene is TRBV5-1, the J gene TRBJ1-1; 8 positions agree with TRBD1. After removal of 1 base from V and 5 bases from J, the junction contained 13 bases not matched to a gene. This CDR3 is built from 17 residues. Germline values: CDR1 SGHRS, CDR2 YFSETQ. CDR3 residues: CASSLPSAAGGGTEAFF. The CDR3 DNA is TGCGCCAGCAGCTTGCCATCCGCGGCAGGGGGCGGAACTGAAGCTTTCTTT.

CDR3 residues: CASSVFRDGYNEQFF. In nucleotides, the CDR3 is TGTGCCAGCAGCGTATTTAGGGACGGCTACAATGAGCAGTTCTTC. The J gene is TRBJ2-1, the V gene TRBV9; D is perhaps TRBD1 or TRBD2 (5 bases each). V was clipped by 1 base and J by 3 bases, with 11 bases between them. The CDR3 runs 15 residues. Germline CDR1 reads SGDLS; CDR2 reads YYNGEE.

The chain joins TRBV9 to TRBJ2-2; D tentatively reads TRBD1 or TRBD2 (6 bases each). The CDR3 length is 17 residues. Germline lookup yields CDR1 SGDLS and CDR2 YYNGEE. V was shortened by 3 bases and J by 4 bases, with 19 bases between the two germline ends. The CDR3 nucleotides read TGTGCCAGCAGCGCAAGGGGGACTTCCTCGAGCACCGGGGAGCTGTTTTTT. Translation gives CASSARGTSSSTGELFF.

The rearrangement links TRBV5-4 to TRBJ1-1; 7 bases are a match to TRBD1. Germline CDR1 reads SGHNT; CDR2 reads YYREEE (reference sequence). The CDR3 extends over 14 amino acids. V lost 4 bases to trimming and J lost 6 bases; unmatched junction nucleotides: 9. DNA for the CDR3: TGTGCCAGCAGCGTGACCGGGACAGCCGCTGAAGCTTTCTTT. Protein sequence: CASSVTGTAAEAFF.

A remark on this clone: At one end, the junction sequence differs from germline, possibly due to a read error. This chain links TRBV19 with TRBJ1-5; no clear D gene. This CDR3 has 12 residues. In germline, CDR1 is LNHDA, CDR2 SQIVND (reference sequence). This chain's CDR3 is CASSLEDQPQHF. The CDR3 DNA is TGTGCCAGTAGTTTAGAGGATCAGCCCCAGCATTTT.

The chain recombines TRBV6-1 with TRBJ1-3, with D hard to call. CDR3 length: 13 amino acids. Deletions cut 8 bases from V and 2 bases from J, with 10 bases between. The germline gives CDR1 MNHNS, CDR2 SASEGT. The CDR3 coding sequence is TGTGCCAGCTCACCGAGGGCTGGAAACACCATATATTTT. As protein: CASSPRAGNTIYF.

The V gene is TRBV4-2, the J gene TRBJ1-1; D unclear. Germline V gene data show CDR1 as LGHNA and CDR2 as YNFKEQ. This CDR3 comprises 16 residues. Trimming left V 0 bases short and J 1 base short, with 12 bases between. The CDR3 DNA sequence: TGTGCCAGCAGCCAAGAACTCAATCGGGGGAACACTGAAGCTTTCTTT. It yields the protein CASSQELNRGNTEAFF.

The chain has TRBV2 and TRBJ1-5, with 12 bases identical to TRBD1. The ends lost 7 bases at V and 6 bases at J; junction bases unmatched: 4. The CDR3 totals 14 residues. Germline CDR1 SNHLY, CDR2 FYNNEI. CDR3 in amino acids: CASKGQGAFQPQHF. CDR3 coding DNA: TGTGCCAGCAAGGGACAGGGGGCTTTTCAGCCCCAGCATTTT.

The chain combines TRBV15 with TRBJ1-4; D is undetermined. The CDR3 runs to 15 residues. Germline CDR1 reads LNHNV; CDR2 reads YYDKDF (reference sequence). V was clipped by 7 bases and J by 4 bases, with 16 bases between them. This CDR3 reads CATTPRAVLNEKLFF. The DNA for the CDR3 is TGTGCCACCACCCCGCGGGCGGTGCTTAATGAAAAACTGTTTTTT.

The chain employs TRBV9 and TRBJ2-7, with 13 nucleotides matching TRBD2. Germline V gene lookup returns CDR1 SGDLS and CDR2 YYNGEE. This CDR3 contains 16 residues. Germline trimming cut 4 bases from V and 2 bases from J; bases unmatched to any gene: 6. The CDR3 sequence: CASSPSGTSGTYEQYF. CDR3 in DNA: TGTGCCAGCAGCCCTTCCGGGACTAGCGGGACCTACGAGCAGTACTTC.

The J gene is TRBJ1-1, the V gene TRBV5-1; weak D call: TRBD1 (5 bases). The CDR3 spans 15 residues. The germline V gene encodes CDR1 SGHRS and CDR2 YFSETQ. The germline V and J ends were trimmed by 0 bases and 4 bases, with 13 bases remaining between them. The CDR3 loop is CASSLGGQEITEAFF. The CDR3 DNA reads as TGCGCCAGCAGCTTGGGGGGCCAGGAGATCACTGAAGCTTTCTTT.

The chain has TRBV6-1 and TRBJ2-7; the D gene could be TRBD1 or TRBD2 (5 bases each). Germline V gives CDR1 MNHNS, CDR2 SASEGT. The CDR3 loop spans 13 amino acids. V lost 6 bases to trimming and J lost 7 bases, with 16 bases between them. CDR3 DNA sequence: TGTGCCAGCAGCGAGGGGCCTAGCTTTGAGCAGTACTTC. It encodes CASSEGPSFEQYF.

V gene TRBV6-6 combines with J gene TRBJ1-1; 12 bases match TRBD1. V dropped 5 bases and J dropped 5; count of bases not matched to a gene: 6. The CDR3 is 15 residues long. Germline CDR1 reads MNHNY; CDR2 reads SVGAGI (reference sequence). DNA of the CDR3: TGTGCCAGCAGTGGGGACAGGGGGCGCGGGACTGAAGCTTTCTTT. Translated: CASSGDRGRGTEAFF.

Notes on this clone: Other nucleotide sequences in the sample specify the same CDR3. V is TRBV27 and J is TRBJ1-2; maybe TRBD1 (5 bases). There are 13 residues in the CDR3. Germline CDR1 reads MNHEY; CDR2 reads SMNVEV (reference sequence). Between the trimmed V and J ends, which lost 0 bases and 5 bases, there was a span of 7 bases. The CDR3 spells CASSLSPGYGYTF. The CDR3 DNA sequence: TGTGCCAGCAGTTTATCTCCAGGGTATGGCTACACCTTC.

On this clone itself: The same CDR3 can be traced to other DNA sequences in this sample. V and J are TRBV28 and TRBJ2-7; 7 bases match TRBD2. CDR3 size: 14 residues. CDR1 MDHEN and CDR2 SYDVKM come from the germline V gene. V lost 3 bases to trimming and J lost 4 bases; unmatched junction nucleotides: 6. Here the CDR3 DNA reads TGTGCCAGCAGTTTGGGCGGGAGCTTATACGAGCAGTACTTC. Protein product: CASSLGGSLYEQYF.

The DNA for the CDR3 is TGTGCCAGCAGCGCCGTCGACAGCCTTGAGCAGTTCTTC. It encodes CASSAVDSLEQFF. The V gene is TRBV9, the J gene TRBJ2-1, with TRBD1 as a possible D gene (5 bases). The V and J ends lost 3 bases and 9 bases respectively, with 13 bases between them. Per germline, CDR1 SGDLS and CDR2 YYNGEE. The CDR3 has 13 amino acids.